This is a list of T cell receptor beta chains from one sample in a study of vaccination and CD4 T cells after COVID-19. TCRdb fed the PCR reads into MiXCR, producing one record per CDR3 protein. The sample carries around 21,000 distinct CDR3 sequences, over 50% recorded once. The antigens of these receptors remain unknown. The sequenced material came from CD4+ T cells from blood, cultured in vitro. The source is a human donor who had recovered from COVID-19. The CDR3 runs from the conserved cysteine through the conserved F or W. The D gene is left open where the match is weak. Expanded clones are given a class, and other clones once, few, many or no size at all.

CASRKLIGQGGWGNYGYTF TGTGCCAGCAGAAAATTGATCGGACAGGGTGGTTGGGGCAACTATGGCTACACCTTC TRBJ1-2 TRBD1 - TRBV7-9
CSARDGERQGGSPLHF TGCAGTGCTAGAGATGGAGAAAGACAGGGAGGTTCACCCCTCCACTTT TRBJ1-6 TRBD1 - TRBV20-1
CASSLLTGGGYGYTF TGCGCCAGCAGCTTGCTGACAGGGGGTGGGTATGGCTACACCTTC TRBJ1-2 TRBD1 - TRBV5-1
CSARAGVTSYGYTF TGCAGTGCTAGGGCGGGCGTGACCTCCTATGGCTACACCTTC TRBJ1-2 - - TRBV20-1
CASGVAGANTGELFF TGTGCCAGCGGAGTAGCGGGGGCGAACACCGGGGAGCTGTTTTTT TRBJ2-2 TRBD2 few TRBV7-2
CASTKGSEAFF TGTGCCAGCACCAAGGGGTCGGAAGCTTTCTTT TRBJ1-1 - - TRBV6-1
CASSPAGTGVYNEQFF TGTGCCAGCAGCCCTGCCGGGACAGGGGTCTACAATGAGCAGTTCTTC TRBJ2-1 TRBD1 - TRBV11-3
CASSFRGFSPLHF TGTGCCAGCAGTTTTCGGGGCTTCTCACCCCTCCACTTT TRBJ1-6 - - TRBV27
CSAREGTRSETQYF TGCAGTGCTAGAGAAGGGACTAGGAGTGAGACCCAGTACTTC TRBJ2-5 TRBD2 - TRBV20-1
CASSEGWGTSGARETQYF TGTGCCAGCAGTGAAGGATGGGGGACTAGCGGGGCGCGAGAGACCCAGTACTTC TRBJ2-5 TRBD2 - TRBV6-1
CSARARGRSNTEAFF TGCAGTGCTAGGGCCCGGGGCCGCTCGAACACTGAAGCTTTCTTT TRBJ1-1 - - TRBV20-1
CASSIRGGAGANVLTF TGTGCCAGTAGTATCCGAGGGGGGGCTGGGGCCAACGTCCTGACTTTC TRBJ2-6 - few TRBV19
CASSRKTGGTEAFF TGTGCCAGCAGTCGCAAGACAGGGGGCACTGAAGCTTTCTTT TRBJ1-1 TRBD1 - TRBV27
CASSRTAGANYGYTF TGTGCCAGCAGCCGAACTGCTGGTGCTAACTATGGCTACACCTTC TRBJ1-2 - - TRBV12-3/TRBV12-4
CSATRRVGTDTQYF TGCAGTGCAACTAGGAGGGTCGGCACAGATACGCAGTATTTT TRBJ2-3 - few TRBV20-1
CASSRTGSSPLHF TGTGCCAGCAGTCGGACAGGGAGTTCACCCCTCCACTTT TRBJ1-6 TRBD1 - TRBV6-1
CATSDLGQGGPDTQYF TGTGCCACCAGTGACCTAGGACAGGGTGGCCCAGATACGCAGTATTTT TRBJ2-3 TRBD1 few TRBV24-1
CSARGTSGSSYNEQFF TGCAGTGCTAGGGGAACTAGCGGGAGCTCCTACAATGAGCAGTTCTTC TRBJ2-1 TRBD2 few TRBV20-1
CASSPGLAGQETQYF TGTGCCAGCAGCCCTGGACTAGCGGGGCAAGAGACCCAGTACTTC TRBJ2-5 TRBD2 - TRBV28
CASSHQENQPQHF TGTGCCAGCAGTCACCAGGAGAATCAGCCCCAGCATTTT TRBJ1-5 - few TRBV6-1
CASSWYGAGETQYF TGTGCCAGCAGCTGGTACGGAGCGGGAGAGACCCAGTACTTC TRBJ2-5 - - TRBV7-2
CASSATGGLNYEQYF TGTGCCAGCAGCGCGACAGGAGGACTTAACTACGAGCAGTACTTC TRBJ2-7 - - TRBV7-2
CATSRGRSAELVSETQYF TGTGCCACCAGCAGAGGTCGATCCGCCGAACTAGTCTCGGAGACCCAGTACTTC TRBJ2-5 - - TRBV15
CASSLWPKGARAVNTEAFF TGTGCCAGCAGCTTATGGCCGAAGGGGGCCCGGGCTGTGAACACTGAAGCTTTCTTT TRBJ1-1 TRBD1 - TRBV7-3
CASSQGQGNSNQPQHF TGTGCCAGCAGCCAAGGACAGGGGAATAGCAATCAGCCCCAGCATTTT TRBJ1-5 TRBD1 - TRBV4-2
CASSLEFPGQGLADTQYF TGTGCCAGCAGCCTCGAATTTCCGGGACAGGGCCTTGCAGATACGCAGTATTTT TRBJ2-3 TRBD1 - TRBV12-3/TRBV12-4
CSASGPLRAFQETQYF TGCAGTGCTAGTGGACCGCTCAGGGCATTTCAAGAGACCCAGTACTTC TRBJ2-5 - - TRBV20-1
CASSRKTRTFALAGYTF TGTGCCAGCAGTCGTAAAACCCGGACGTTCGCTTTGGCTGGCTACACCTTC TRBJ1-2 - few TRBV12-3/TRBV12-4
CASSLVRGLNTEAFF TGTGCCAGCAGCTTAGTTCGGGGCTTGAACACTGAAGCTTTCTTT TRBJ1-1 - - TRBV11-2
CATSRDYYGGGHSNQPQHF TGTGCCACCAGCAGAGACTATTACGGGGGAGGACATTCAAATCAGCCCCAGCATTTT TRBJ1-5 - few TRBV15
CAISESGRAELDWETQYF TGTGCCATCAGTGAGAGCGGGAGGGCCGAATTAGATTGGGAGACCCAGTACTTC TRBJ2-5 TRBD2 - TRBV10-3
CATRTPGQGNQPQHF TGTGCCACCCGGACTCCGGGACAGGGCAATCAGCCCCAGCATTTT TRBJ1-5 TRBD1 few TRBV6-1
CASSEVGTGFAFALNTEAFF TGTGCCAGCAGTGAAGTAGGGACAGGGTTCGCCTTTGCCCTTAACACTGAAGCTTTCTTT TRBJ1-1 TRBD1 few TRBV6-1
CASSPGTSRAPLHF TGTGCCAGCAGCCCCGGGACCTCCAGGGCACCCCTCCACTTT TRBJ1-6 - - TRBV27
CASSERAGRLVADTQYF TGTGCCAGCAGTGAAAGGGCAGGGCGCCTAGTTGCAGATACGCAGTATTTT TRBJ2-3 - - TRBV6-1
CASSLVTGGTEAFF TGTGCCAGCAGCTTAGTTACCGGGGGCACTGAAGCTTTCTTT TRBJ1-1 - - TRBV7-2
CASSQDRAGVYEQYF TGCGCCAGCAGCCAAGATCGGGCAGGGGTCTACGAGCAGTACTTC TRBJ2-7 - - TRBV4-1
CSAPDTSYGYTF TGCAGTGCTCCCGACACCTCCTATGGCTACACCTTC TRBJ1-2 - - TRBV20-1
CASTPRGRGMGETQYF TGTGCCAGCACGCCTAGGGGAAGGGGTATGGGAGAGACCCAGTACTTC TRBJ2-5 - - TRBV27
CASSIGSGTGSGYTF TGTGCCAGTAGTATAGGGTCGGGGACAGGGAGCGGCTACACCTTC TRBJ1-2 TRBD1 - TRBV19
CAIRGGQGHSYEQYF TGTGCCATCAGGGGCGGACAGGGGCACTCCTACGAGCAGTACTTC TRBJ2-7 TRBD1 - TRBV10-3
CASSRTSLINEQFF TGTGCCAGCAGTCGGACTAGCCTGATAAATGAGCAGTTCTTC TRBJ2-1 TRBD2 - TRBV2
CASRLGQNSPLHF TGTGCCAGCAGATTGGGCCAAAATTCACCCCTCCACTTT TRBJ1-6 - - TRBV12-3/TRBV12-4
CATGGGFPYEQYF TGTGCCACCGGCGGGGGCTTTCCCTACGAGCAGTACTTC TRBJ2-7 - few TRBV15
CASSNDGAGMNTGELFF TGTGCCAGTAGTAACGACGGAGCGGGGATGAACACCGGGGAGCTGTTTTTT TRBJ2-2 TRBD2 - TRBV19
CASSLGGTENEKLFF TGTGCCAGCAGCTTGGGGGGGACAGAGAATGAAAAACTGTTTTTT TRBJ1-4 TRBD1 - TRBV5-4
CASRQPGQGRETQYF TGTGCCAGCAGGCAACCGGGACAGGGGAGAGAGACCCAGTACTTC TRBJ2-5 TRBD1 - TRBV7-3
CSAGLERKAYEQYF TGCAGTGCTGGCCTCGAGAGGAAGGCCTACGAGCAGTACTTC TRBJ2-7 - - TRBV20-1
CSARDLPGQGNEKLFF TGCAGTGCTAGAGATTTGCCGGGACAGGGGAATGAAAAACTGTTTTTT TRBJ1-4 TRBD1 - TRBV20-1
CASSRSGVYSGNTIYF TGCGCCAGCAGCCGCTCCGGGGTCTACTCTGGAAACACCATATATTTT TRBJ1-3 - - TRBV5-1
CASSSMTRGGDQPQHF TGTGCCAGCAGCTCAATGACGAGGGGGGGGGATCAGCCCCAGCATTTT TRBJ1-5 - few TRBV27
CAIRETGDGYTF TGTGCCATCAGGGAGACAGGGGATGGCTACACCTTC TRBJ1-2 TRBD1 few TRBV10-3